Below are 22 T cell receptor beta chains sequenced from a single sample in a study of T cell clonality in common variable immunodeficiency. Assay used: immunoSEQ multiplex PCR; TCRdb lists only in-frame clones, some missing. The sample counts tens of thousands of clones, none seen once; the ten largest own 10% to 15%. Specimen: peripheral blood mononuclear cells. Receptor source: a person between 18 and 69 years old in good health.

This clone has ten or more counts. Coverage ceases 3 residues before the CDR3 finishes, and the germline J gene fills in the end. The chain links TRBV6-2 or TRBV6-3 to TRBJ2-7, with 14 positions matching TRBD2. CDR1 and CDR2 (germline): MNHEY, SVGEGT. The CDR3 has 14 residues. With 8 bases clipped from V and 2 bases from J, the junction kept 2 bases outside the gene matches. CDR3 in amino acids: CASGGLAGAYEQYF. The sequenced CDR3 bases are TGTGCCAGCGGGGGACTAGCGGGGGCCTACGAG.

This clone was seen a few times. The missing CDR3 end, 3 residues past where the read stops, is filled in from the germline J gene. The rearrangement joins TRBV5-1 to TRBJ2-5; weak D call: TRBD2 (7 bases). Germline-derived CDR1 and CDR2 are SGHRS and YFSETQ. V lost 1 base to trimming and J lost 5 bases, with 18 bases between them. The CDR3 runs 16 residues. CDR3 DNA (partial): TGCGCCAGCAGCTTGTCGGAGGGGGGGCCGGCGGAGACC. Translating gives CASSLSEGGPAET. The whole CDR3 protein reads CASSLSEGGPAETQYF.

CDR3 bases read: TGTGCCAGTAGTATCAGACAGGGCAACACTGAA. Amino acid sequence: CASSIRQGNTE. The complete CDR3 reads CASSIRQGNTEAFF. V and J are TRBV19 and TRBJ1-1; 7 bases align to TRBD1. The sequenced fragment ends 3 residues before the CDR3 boundary, so the rest is inferred from the germline J gene. V shed 3 bases and J 2 bases; nucleotides not matched to a gene: 3. The length of the CDR3 is 14 residues. Per germline, CDR1 LNHDA and CDR2 SQIVND (reference sequence). Variable domain in full (rest from reference TRBV19 and TRBJ1-1): DGGITQSPKYLFRKEGQNVTLSCEQNLNHDAMYWYRQDPGQGLRLIYYSQIVNDFQKGDIAEGYSVSREKKESFPLTVTSAQKNPTAFYLCASSIRQGNTEAFFGQGTRLTVV.

This clone was counted at least ten times. The CDR3 end falls 3 residues outside the read, so it is completed with the germline J gene. The rearrangement joins TRBV12-3 or TRBV12-4 to TRBJ2-3; 8 bases match TRBD1. The CDR3 has 15 residues. The trim removed 4 bases at V and 1 base at J, leaving 4 bases unmatched. This CDR3 reads CASSSRGRGTDTQYF. The sequenced part of the CDR3 DNA is TGTGCCAGCAGTTCCAGGGGGCGCGGCACAGATACG.

Worth noting for this clone: The read gets to within 3 residues of the CDR3 end, and the germline J gene fills in the rest. This sequence joins TRBV7-3 and TRBJ2-3; the D is unclear. The ends were cut back, 0 bases at V and 0 bases at J, with 7 bases in the middle. This CDR3 comprises 15 residues. Germline V gives CDR1 SGHTA, CDR2 FQGTGA. The CDR3 sequence: CASSLTIGSTDTQYF. CDR3 bases read: TGTGCCAGCAGCTTAACGATAGGGAGCACAGATACG.

This clone showed up many times. The read is 3 residues too short to cover the CDR3 end, so that end is filled in from the germline J gene. This sequence joins TRBV28 and TRBJ2-5; possible D gene TRBD1, 5 bases. Trimming removed 5 bases from V and 7 bases from J, with 20 bases in between. The CDR3 runs 15 residues. The germline gives CDR1 MDHEN, CDR2 SYDVKM. CDR3 loop: CASSTANSGIGTQYF. Incomplete CDR3 DNA: TGTGCCAGCAGTACGGCAAACTCAGGGATCGGGACC.

This clone was seen a handful of times. The read terminates 3 residues before the CDR3 end, so the remaining end is supplied by the germline J gene. The J gene is TRBJ2-2, the V gene TRBV2; TRBD1 matches at 8 bases. CDR1 and CDR2 (germline): SNHLY, FYNNEI. The CDR3 sequence is 17 residues long. The CDR3 bases that were read are TGTGCCAGCAAAGTGGACAGGGTTCCCTCTGGGGCCAACGTG. It codes for CASKVDRVPSGANV. From start to end, the CDR3 is CASKVDRVPSGANVLFF.

The table lists this clone with many counts. The CDR3 end falls 3 residues outside the read, so it is completed with the germline J gene. This chain joins TRBV6-4 and TRBJ1-1; no reliable D call. V lost 3 bases, J lost 2 bases, and 7 bases lay in between. Germline assignment: CDR1 MRHNA and CDR2 SNTAGT. The CDR3 is 13 amino acids. The CDR3 sequence is CASSERGNTEAFF. CDR3 bases read: TGTGCCAGCAGTGAGCGGGGTAACACTGAA.

The sample holds many counts of this clone. The DNA ends 3 residues before the CDR3 does, and the rest of the CDR3 is filled in from the germline J gene. The rearrangement links TRBV7-3 to TRBJ2-6; a possible D gene is TRBD2 (5 bases). CDR1 is SGHTA, CDR2 FQGTGA, per germline. V lost 5 bases and J 2 bases, leaving 10 bases between the germline ends. The CDR3 has 15 residues. The chain's CDR3 is CASSPRGPGANVLTF. The sequenced CDR3 bases are TGTGCCAGCAGCCCGCGAGGGCCTGGGGCCAACGTC.

This clone was picked up many times. The CDR3 is cut off 3 residues early in the read; its end comes from the germline J gene. The genes are TRBV7-2 and TRBJ1-1; D perhaps matches TRBD1 (5 bases). This CDR3 has 16 residues. Germline loops: CDR1 SGHTA, CDR2 FQGNSA. This CDR3 is CASSLAPGLQGFGAFF. CDR3 DNA (partial): TGTGCCAGCAGCTTAGCGCCGGGTTTGCAGGGTTTCGGA.

This clone was seen repeatedly, ten times or more. The read halts 3 residues ahead of the CDR3 end, with the missing end drawn from the germline J gene. V is TRBV5-1 and J is TRBJ1-4; 11 bases are a match to TRBD1. This CDR3 region has 16 residues. Trimming at V came to 0 bases and at J to 7 bases, leaving 5 bases not matched to a gene. CDR1 and CDR2 from the germline V gene are SGHRS and YFSETQ. CDR3: CASSLEGQGAGEKLFF. The sequenced part of the CDR3 DNA is TGCGCCAGCAGCTTGGAAGGACAGGGGGCGGGTGAAAAA.

Ten or more counts support this clone. Read data end 3 residues before the CDR3 end; the end is taken from the germline J gene. This chain joins TRBV5-1 and TRBJ1-2; D possibly corresponds to TRBD1 (6 bases). CDR1 SGHRS and CDR2 YFSETQ come from the germline V gene. V dropped 5 bases and J dropped 2 bases, with 13 bases sitting between them. The length of the CDR3 is 14 residues. The CDR3 loop reads CASRSGGQNYGYTF. The DNA read from the CDR3 is TGCGCCAGCAGAAGCGGAGGACAGAACTATGGC.

The table lists this clone with many counts. The sequenced fragment ends 3 residues before the CDR3 boundary, so the rest is inferred from the germline J gene. The rearrangement links TRBV11-2 to TRBJ2-7; D unresolved. The CDR3 loop spans 13 amino acids. The V gene's germline CDR1 is SGHAT and CDR2 FQNNGV. The V and J ends lost 1 base and 3 bases respectively, with 7 bases between them. CDR3 bases read: TGTGCCAGCAGCTTAGTCAGCGTCTACGAG. This gives the protein CASSLVSVYE. The full CDR3 reads CASSLVSVYEQYF.

The sample holds many counts of this clone. Incomplete CDR3 DNA: TGCAGTGCTAACAGGGACACCGGGGAG. It translates to CSANRDTGE. The CDR3 in full is CSANRDTGELFF. The genes are TRBV20-1 and TRBJ2-2; tentatively, D is TRBD1 (6 bases). Sequencing ends 3 residues short of the CDR3 end; the germline J gene provides the rest. Trimming took 4 bases from V and 3 from J, leaving 6 bases between them. The length of the CDR3 is 12 residues. CDR1 DFQATT and CDR2 SNEGSKA come from the germline V gene (reference sequence).

This clone was seen at least ten times. With the read ending 3 residues before the CDR3 end, the germline J gene is used to fill in that end. The rearrangement uses TRBV20-1 and TRBJ1-3; perhaps TRBD1 as D (6 bases). Deletions cut 6 bases from V and 0 bases from J, with 12 bases between. The V gene's germline CDR1 is DFQATT and CDR2 SNEGSKA (reference sequence). This CDR3 contains 14 residues. CDR3 protein: CSATGIGSGNTIYF. CDR3 DNA (partial): TGCAGTGCAACAGGGATAGGCTCTGGAAACACC.

This clone has only a few counts. The DNA ends 3 residues before the CDR3 does, and the rest of the CDR3 is filled in from the germline J gene. This chain links TRBV5-1 with TRBJ2-3; the match to TRBD1 covers 9 bases. There are 15 residues in the CDR3. CDR1 and CDR2 from the germline V gene are SGHRS and YFSETQ. CDR3 DNA, as far as it was read: TGCGCCAGCAGCTTCGGGACAGGGAGTGGAGAGACG. It encodes CASSFGTGSGET. The complete CDR3 sequence is CASSFGTGSGETQYF.

This clone was seen ten or more times. The read gets to within 3 residues of the CDR3 end, and the germline J gene fills in the rest. The rearrangement joins TRBV2 to TRBJ2-4; a weak D match, TRBD1 (8 bases). V was cut by 0 bases and J by 7 bases, with 13 bases left in between. Germline values: CDR1 SNHLY, CDR2 FYNNEI. The CDR3 totals 15 residues. CDR3 amino acids: CASSEATGGGNIQYF. The covered CDR3 bases are TGTGCCAGCAGTGAAGCTACAGGGGGGGGGAACATT.

This clone was counted ten times or more. The CDR3 is cut off 3 residues early in the read; its end comes from the germline J gene. The chain is built from TRBV20-1 and TRBJ1-4; TRBD1 is a possible D gene (6 bases). Trimming shortened V by 4 bases and J by 3 bases, and 12 bases separated the two germline ends. The length of the CDR3 is 14 residues. Germline assignment: CDR1 DFQATT and CDR2 SNEGSKA (reference sequence). The CDR3 bases that were read are TGCAGTGCTACTGGGGGGGCGTCTAATGAAAAA. Encoded protein: CSATGGASNEK. The full-length CDR3 reads as CSATGGASNEKLFF.

In this sample, this clone turned up many times. The read finishes 3 residues shy of the CDR3 end, and the germline J gene is used to complete it. The rearrangement uses TRBV5-1 and TRBJ2-3; weak D call: TRBD2 (5 bases). This CDR3 has 11 residues. The germline CDR1 and CDR2 sequences are SGHRS and YFSETQ. V was trimmed by 6 bases and J by 4 bases, leaving 6 bases between them. Partial CDR3 DNA: TGCGCCAGCAAGAGGGCAGATACG. Protein sequence: CASKRADT. The full CDR3 is CASKRADTQYF.

This clone was seen at least ten times. Coverage ceases 3 residues before the CDR3 finishes, and the germline J gene fills in the end. The chain couples TRBV2 to TRBJ1-4; D uncertain. The CDR3 is made up of 13 amino acids. The ends were cut back, 5 bases at V and 5 bases at J, with 9 bases in the middle. Per the germline V gene, CDR1 is SNHLY and CDR2 is FYNNEI. CDR3 region: CASSKDTNEKLFF. The CDR3 DNA, read in part, is TGTGCCAGCAGTAAAGATACAAATGAAAAA.

This clone was seen ten or more times. The read ends 3 residues early relative to the CDR3; the germline J gene fills the gap. The chain employs TRBV20-1 and TRBJ2-1, with 8 bases fitting TRBD1. With V trimmed by 3 bases and J by 1 base, 8 bases remained unmatched. CDR3 length: 16 residues. Germline CDR1 and CDR2: DFQATT and SNEGSKA (reference sequence). The CDR3 DNA, read in part, is TGCAGTGCTAGTCAGGGGGCCGACTATTCCTACAATGAG. This translates into CSASQGADYSYNE. The entire CDR3 reads CSASQGADYSYNEQFF.

This clone was recorded at least ten times. Read data end 3 residues before the CDR3 end; the end is taken from the germline J gene. The J gene is TRBJ2-5, the V gene TRBV7-9; 7 nucleotides line up with TRBD1. Germline values: CDR1 SEHNR, CDR2 FQNEAQ (reference sequence). This CDR3 is built from 14 residues. With 5 bases clipped from V and 5 bases from J, the junction kept 8 bases outside the gene matches. This CDR3 is CASSDGQAWETQYF. The sequenced CDR3 bases are TGTGCCAGCAGCGACGGACAGGCTTGGGAGACC. The whole variable domain, remainder taken from reference TRBV7-9 and TRBJ2-5, is DTGVSQNPRHKITKRGQNVTFRCDPISEHNRLYWYRQTLGQGPEFLTYFQNEAQLEKSRLLSDRFSAERPKGSFSTLEIQRTEQGDSAMYLCASSDGQAWETQYFGPGTRLLVL.